The 10 T cell receptor beta chains below were found in one sample sequenced in a study of T cell repertoires in cytomegalovirus infection. MiXCR, run by TCRdb on the reads, gives a single entry per CDR3 protein. Of roughly 230,000 distinct CDR3 sequences detected, over 20% appear once; the ten largest clones hold 15% to 20%. The source material was CD8+ T cells from PBMCs. All receptors come from a human donor in good health (CMV status not recorded). Some clones in this sample may be carry-over from other donors' samples.

There are a few counts of this clonotype. The chain links TRBV2 to TRBJ1-2; no clear D gene. Germline V gene lookup returns CDR1 SNHLY and CDR2 FYNNEI. The V end was cut by 0 bases, the J end by 0 bases, with 14 bases between. The CDR3 runs 17 residues. Written as DNA, the CDR3 is TGTGCCAGCAGTGAAGCGCTTCATCTGGGAGCTAACTATGGCTACACCTTC. This codes for CASSEALHLGANYGYTF. Using reference TRBV2 and TRBJ1-2 for the parts outside the CDR3, the full variable domain is EPEVTQTPSHQVTQMGQEVILRCVPISNHLYFYWYRQILGQKVEFLVSFYNNEISEKSEIFDDQFSVERPDGSNFTLKIRSTKLEDSAMYFCASSEALHLGANYGYTFGSGTRLTVV.

This clonotype has just a few counts. The CDR3 loop is CSARGTGYNSPLHF. CDR3 DNA: TGCAGTGCTAGAGGGACAGGGTACAATTCACCCCTCCACTTT. The chain has TRBV20-1 and TRBJ1-6; 8 bases line up with TRBD1. Germline loops: CDR1 DFQATT, CDR2 SNEGSKA (reference sequence). The CDR3 is 14 residues long. V shed 1 base, J shed 7 bases, and the junction held 3 bases outside the gene matches.

The chain joins TRBV7-3 to TRBJ2-5; D possibly matches TRBD1 or TRBD2 (5 bases each). Trimming cost V 3 bases and J 5 bases, with 7 bases left between them. From germline, CDR1 is SGHTA and CDR2 FQGTGA. The CDR3 runs 12 residues. The CDR3 sequence is CASSLGVETQYF. DNA for the CDR3: TGTGCCAGCAGCTTGGGGGTCGAGACCCAGTACTTC.

This clonotype was observed a handful of times. V gene TRBV12-3 or TRBV12-4 combines with J gene TRBJ2-2, with 9 positions matching TRBD2. V was pared by 6 bases and J by 9 bases, with 14 bases of the junction left unmatched. CDR3 length: 16 amino acids. The CDR3 sequence: CASSRGGIAGERELFF. The CDR3 DNA sequence: TGTGCCAGCAGCCGGGGCGGTATAGCGGGGGAAAGGGAGCTGTTTTTT.

This clonotype was detected a few times. The J gene is TRBJ2-7, the V gene TRBV5-1; D is possibly TRBD1 or TRBD2 (6 bases each). V lost 3 bases to trimming and J lost 1 base, with 11 bases between them. The CDR3 loop spans 14 amino acids. Germline CDR1 is SGHRS and CDR2 is YFSETQ. This CDR3 is CASSWGDTSYEQYF. The CDR3 DNA reads as TGCGCCAGCAGCTGGGGGGACACGTCCTACGAGCAGTACTTC.

This clonotype was observed a handful of times. The chain uses TRBV20-1 and TRBJ2-3; D may be TRBD2 (6 bases). The germline V gene encodes CDR1 DFQATT and CDR2 SNEGSKA (reference sequence). This CDR3 comprises 14 residues. Trimming stripped 0 bases from V and 5 bases from J, with 12 bases between. The CDR3 here is CSAREYREQDTQYF. CDR3 DNA: TGCAGTGCTAGAGAATACCGGGAGCAAGATACGCAGTATTTT.

This clonotype was seen a handful of times. The V gene is TRBV6-1, the J gene TRBJ2-2; D is perhaps TRBD2 (6 bases). Germline V gene data show CDR1 as MNHNS and CDR2 as SASEGT. V lost 6 bases and J lost 0, with 8 bases in between. The CDR3 sequence is 14 residues long. CDR3 DNA: TGTGCCAGCAGGGGCGGGGCGAACACCGGGGAGCTGTTTTTT. This translates into CASRGGANTGELFF.

This sequence joins TRBV2 and TRBJ2-7, with 8 nucleotides matching TRBD1. V lost 7 bases, J lost 2 bases, and 4 bases stayed unmatched. Germline V CDR1 and CDR2: SNHLY, FYNNEI. This CDR3 comprises 13 residues. CDR3: CASIRTGTYEQYF. The CDR3, as DNA: TGTGCCAGCATCCGGACAGGGACCTACGAGCAGTACTTC.

This clonotype has more than one count but fewer than ten. The V gene is TRBV11-2, the J gene TRBJ2-5; 9 bases match TRBD1. This CDR3 region has 18 residues. Germline assignment: CDR1 SGHAT and CDR2 FQNNGV. V lost 5 bases, J lost 0 bases, and 13 bases stayed unmatched. This CDR3 is CASSHPGQGMKNQETQYF. In DNA, the CDR3 is TGTGCCAGCAGCCATCCGGGACAGGGAATGAAAAACCAAGAGACCCAGTACTTC.

There are a few counts of this clonotype. The chain recombines TRBV14 with TRBJ1-1, with D possibly being TRBD1 (5 bases). The germline CDR1 and CDR2 sequences are SGHDN and FVKESK. The CDR3 is 15 amino acids. V lost 3 bases and J 6 bases, leaving 17 bases between the germline ends. The DNA of the CDR3 is TGTGCCAGCAGCCACCCCGGGACCCATCGCGCTGAAGCTTTCTTT. Translated: CASSHPGTHRAEAFF.